Listed below are T cell receptor beta chains from one sample, sequenced in a study of shared clonotypes between healthy human individuals. Assay: immunoSEQ multiplex PCR; the TCRdb copy retains only in-frame clones and omits some. The repertoire holds millions of clones, with 93% as singletons. The sequencing input was naive CD8+ T cells from PBMCs. These receptors were taken from a man aged 18 to 30 in good health. Some clones in this sample may be carry-over from other donors' samples. Each CDR3 is given with its conserved first and last residue.

V gene	J gene	CDR3 protein
TRBV2	TRBJ2-1	CASRTWDVDNEQFF
TRBV30	TRBJ2-7	CAWTRGGPHEQYF
TRBV11-1	TRBJ2-5	CASSLVTYQETQYF
TRBV19	TRBJ2-1	CATSAGDEQFF
TRBV28	TRBJ2-7	CASTPGGRWGFSYEQYF
TRBV6-5	TRBJ2-1	CASSYTSRHNEQFF
TRBV7-9	TRBJ2-7	CASSSYLAESSYEQYF
TRBV5-1	TRBJ2-1	CASSGGLAGINEQFF
TRBV19	TRBJ2-3	CASSPVYTMASGRIDTQYF
TRBV9	TRBJ2-1	CASSFSGRAGNEQFF
TRBV4-1	TRBJ1-1	CASSQARSAEAFF
TRBV2	TRBJ2-1	CASKVGFSYNEQFF
TRBV5-4	TRBJ1-2	CASSLVALANYGYTF
TRBV14	TRBJ2-7	CASSFGGSDEQYF
TRBV6-1	TRBJ2-1	CASIRGAGRTNEQFF
TRBV7-9	TRBJ2-5	CASSLTSQGAYQETQYF
TRBV5-4	TRBJ2-1	CAFDWDRLYNEQFF
TRBV29-1	TRBJ2-1	CSVGGQTSSYNEQFF
TRBV9	TRBJ2-1	CASSVGDEQFF